The present T cell receptor (beta chain) was sequenced within a study of blood T cell repertoires in COVID-19. Background on the study: Donors in the United States, Italy and Spain gave samples during acute or convalescent COVID-19. T cells, B-cell-depleted T cells, or PBMCs supplied cDNA or gDNA.

The germline V gene encodes CDR1 LGHDT and CDR2 YNNKEL (reference sequence). Between the trimmed V and J ends, which lost 4 bases and 0 bases, there was a span of 20 bases. This CDR3 is 18 amino acids long. In the source study's methods: Amplification of reference gene primers was used by the study to estimate nucleated cell counts. Method: immunoSEQ multiplex PCR; TCRdb's copy keeps in-frame clones and lacks some. D and trimming were read from the DNA, whereas the V and J calls and clone size are those reported in that table. The data contain under 250,000 clones, approximately 91% of them singletons.

The material sequenced was peripheral blood. J is TRBJ2-3 and V is TRBV3-1 (or the pseudogene TRBV3-2); perhaps TRBD2 as D (6 bases). The TCR originated in a man in his 60s who had recovered from COVID-19. Written as DNA, the CDR3 is TGTGCCAGCAGCCTGGCCCTAGCCGGACTAACTAGCACAGATACGCAGTATTTT. Translated, it gives CASSLALAGLTSTDTQYF.